These 2 T cell receptor beta chains share one sample of origin, sequenced in a study of blood T cell repertoires in COVID-19. Data came from immunoSEQ multiplex PCR; TCRdb stores just in-frame clones and leaves some out. The sample yields approximately 150,000 clones, around 90% seen once. The sample taken for sequencing was peripheral blood. All receptors come from a woman in her sixties with active or convalescent COVID-19.

The chain is built from TRBV10-3 and TRBJ1-4; a weak D match, TRBD1 (6 bases). Germline CDR1 ENHRY, CDR2 SYGVKD. Trimming took 2 bases from V and 5 from J, leaving 12 bases between them. The CDR3 extends over 15 amino acids. In DNA form, the CDR3 reads TGTGCCATCAGTGAGACTACAGGGCCCAATGAAAAACTGTTTTTT. Protein: CAISETTGPNEKLFF.

J is TRBJ1-4 and V is TRBV3-1 (or the pseudogene TRBV3-2), with 12 positions matching TRBD1. The V gene end was trimmed by 8 bases and the J gene end by 8 bases; junction bases not matched to a gene: 6. Germline loops: CDR1 LGHDT, CDR2 YNNKEL (reference sequence). CDR3 length: 14 amino acids. The CDR3: CASGGDRGHEKLFF. As DNA, the CDR3 is TGTGCCAGCGGCGGGGACAGGGGGCACGAAAAACTGTTTTTT.